Included here is one TCR beta chain sequence, with context. Some clones are missing from TCRdb's copy, which holds only in-frame ones; the method was immunoSEQ multiplex PCR. Of 150,000 or so clones in the sample, 85% to 95% are singletons; the top ten hold around 1.3%. The data were obtained in a study of T cell responses to AZD1222 COVID-19 vaccine. V was cut by 2 bases and J by 7 bases, with 3 bases left in between. The germline V gene has CDR1 MNHEY and CDR2 SVGEGT. The CDR3 is made up of 11 amino acids. Specimen: peripheral blood, collected on day 0 of AZD1222 vaccination. The V gene is TRBV6-2 or TRBV6-3, the J gene TRBJ2-1; D ambiguous. This receptor was identified in an adult in good health. The CDR3 region has the DNA TGTGCCAGCAGTTACATGAATGAGCAGTTCTTC. Protein sequence: CASSYMNEQFF.